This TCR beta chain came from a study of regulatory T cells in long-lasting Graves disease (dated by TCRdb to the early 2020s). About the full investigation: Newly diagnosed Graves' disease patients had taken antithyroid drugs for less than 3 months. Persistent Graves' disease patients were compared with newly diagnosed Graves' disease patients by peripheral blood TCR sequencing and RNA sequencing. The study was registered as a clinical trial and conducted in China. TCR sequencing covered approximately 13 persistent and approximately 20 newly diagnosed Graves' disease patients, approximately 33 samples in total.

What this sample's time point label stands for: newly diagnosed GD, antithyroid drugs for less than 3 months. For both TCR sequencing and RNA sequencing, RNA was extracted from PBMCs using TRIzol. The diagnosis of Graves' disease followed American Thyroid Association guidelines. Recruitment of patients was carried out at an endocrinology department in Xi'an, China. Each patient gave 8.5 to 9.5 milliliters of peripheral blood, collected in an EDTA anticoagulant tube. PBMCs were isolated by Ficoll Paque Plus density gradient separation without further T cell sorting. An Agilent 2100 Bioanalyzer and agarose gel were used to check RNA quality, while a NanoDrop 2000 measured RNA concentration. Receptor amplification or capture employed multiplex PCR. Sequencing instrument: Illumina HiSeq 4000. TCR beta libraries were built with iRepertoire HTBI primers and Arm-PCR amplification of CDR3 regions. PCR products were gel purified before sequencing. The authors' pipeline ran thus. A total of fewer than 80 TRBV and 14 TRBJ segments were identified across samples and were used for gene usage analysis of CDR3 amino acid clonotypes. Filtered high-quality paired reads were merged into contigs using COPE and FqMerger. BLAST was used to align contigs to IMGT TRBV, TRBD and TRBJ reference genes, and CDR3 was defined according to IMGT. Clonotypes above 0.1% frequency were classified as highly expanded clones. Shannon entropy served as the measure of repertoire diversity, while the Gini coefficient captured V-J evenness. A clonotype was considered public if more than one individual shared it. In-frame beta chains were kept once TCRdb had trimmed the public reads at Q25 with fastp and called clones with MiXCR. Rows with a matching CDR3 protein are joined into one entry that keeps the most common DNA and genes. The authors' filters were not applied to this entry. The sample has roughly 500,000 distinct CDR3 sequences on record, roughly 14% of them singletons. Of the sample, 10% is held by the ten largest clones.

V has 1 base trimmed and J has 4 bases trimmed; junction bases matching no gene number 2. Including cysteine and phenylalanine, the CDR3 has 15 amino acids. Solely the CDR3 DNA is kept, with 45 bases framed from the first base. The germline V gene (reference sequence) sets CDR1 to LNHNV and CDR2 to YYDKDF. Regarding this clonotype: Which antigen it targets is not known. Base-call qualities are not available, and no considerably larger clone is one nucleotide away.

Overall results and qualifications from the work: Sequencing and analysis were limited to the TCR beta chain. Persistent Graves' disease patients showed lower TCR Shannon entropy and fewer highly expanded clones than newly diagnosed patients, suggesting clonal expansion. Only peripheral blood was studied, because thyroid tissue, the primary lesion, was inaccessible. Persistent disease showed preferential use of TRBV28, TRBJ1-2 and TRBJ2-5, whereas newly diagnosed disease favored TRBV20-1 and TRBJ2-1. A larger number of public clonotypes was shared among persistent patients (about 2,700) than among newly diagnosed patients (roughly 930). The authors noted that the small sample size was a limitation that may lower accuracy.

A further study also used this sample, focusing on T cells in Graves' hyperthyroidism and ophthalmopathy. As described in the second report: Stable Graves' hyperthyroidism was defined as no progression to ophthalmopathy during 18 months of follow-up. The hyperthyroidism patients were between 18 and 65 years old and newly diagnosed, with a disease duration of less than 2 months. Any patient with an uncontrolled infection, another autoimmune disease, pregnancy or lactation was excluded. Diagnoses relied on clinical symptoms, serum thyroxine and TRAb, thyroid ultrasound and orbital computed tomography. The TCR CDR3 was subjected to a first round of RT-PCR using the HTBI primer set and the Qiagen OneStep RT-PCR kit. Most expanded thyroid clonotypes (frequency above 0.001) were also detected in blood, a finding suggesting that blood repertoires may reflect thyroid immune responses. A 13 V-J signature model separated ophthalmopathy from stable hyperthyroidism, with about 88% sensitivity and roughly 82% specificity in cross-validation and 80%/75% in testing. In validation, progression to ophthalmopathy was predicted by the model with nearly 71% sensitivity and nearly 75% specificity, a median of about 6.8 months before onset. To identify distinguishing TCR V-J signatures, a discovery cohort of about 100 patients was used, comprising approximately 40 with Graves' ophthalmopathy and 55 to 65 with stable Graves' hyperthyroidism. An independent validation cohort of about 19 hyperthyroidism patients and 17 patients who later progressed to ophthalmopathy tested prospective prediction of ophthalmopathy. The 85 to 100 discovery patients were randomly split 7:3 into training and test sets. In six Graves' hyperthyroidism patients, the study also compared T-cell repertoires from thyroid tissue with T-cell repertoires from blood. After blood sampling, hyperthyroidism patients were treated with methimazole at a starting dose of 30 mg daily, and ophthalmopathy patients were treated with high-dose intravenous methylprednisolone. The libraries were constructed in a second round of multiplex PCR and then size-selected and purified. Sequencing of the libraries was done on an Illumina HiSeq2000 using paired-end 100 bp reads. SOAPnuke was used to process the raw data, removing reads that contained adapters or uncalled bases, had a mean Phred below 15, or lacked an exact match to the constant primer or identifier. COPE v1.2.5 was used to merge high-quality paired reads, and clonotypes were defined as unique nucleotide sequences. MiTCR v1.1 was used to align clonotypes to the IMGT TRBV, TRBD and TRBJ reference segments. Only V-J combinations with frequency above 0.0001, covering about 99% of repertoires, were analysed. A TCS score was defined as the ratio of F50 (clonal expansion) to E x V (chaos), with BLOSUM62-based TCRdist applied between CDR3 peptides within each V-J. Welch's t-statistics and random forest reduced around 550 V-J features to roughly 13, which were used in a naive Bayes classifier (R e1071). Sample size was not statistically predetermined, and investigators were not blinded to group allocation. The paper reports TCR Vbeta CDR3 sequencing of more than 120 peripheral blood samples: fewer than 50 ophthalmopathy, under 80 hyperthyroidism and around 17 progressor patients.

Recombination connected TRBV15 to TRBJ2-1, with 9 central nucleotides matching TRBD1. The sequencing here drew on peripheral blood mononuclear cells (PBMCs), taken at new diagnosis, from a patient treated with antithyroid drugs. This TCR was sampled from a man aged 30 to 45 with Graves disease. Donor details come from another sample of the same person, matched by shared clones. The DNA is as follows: TGTGCCACCAGCAGAGGACAGGGGGAATACAATGAGCAGTTCTTC. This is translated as CATSRGQGEYNEQFF.